One sample yielded the 24 T cell receptor beta chains listed below, sequenced in a study of control samples from healthy donors and cancer patients. Assay: immunoSEQ multiplex PCR; the TCRdb copy retains only in-frame clones and omits some. The top ten clones hold about 8.5% of a sample with under 200,000 clones, 85% to 95% of them seen once. The sequenced material came from blood. The receptors stem from a middle-aged woman in good health.

The rearrangement joins TRBV6-4 to TRBJ2-5; the match to TRBD2 covers 8 bases. Losses at the gene ends were 4 bases for V and 4 bases for J; bases not matched to a gene: 5. Germline lookup yields CDR1 MRHNA and CDR2 SNTAGT. The CDR3 totals 14 residues. The CDR3 region is CASSAPLAVETQYF. The CDR3 DNA reads as TGTGCCAGCAGTGCTCCACTAGCGGTAGAGACCCAGTACTTC.

For this clone: Other DNA sequences in this specimen translate into the identical CDR3. This chain uses TRBV9 with TRBJ1-1, with D possibly being TRBD1 (5 bases). This CDR3 contains 15 residues. V was cut by 0 bases and J by 3 bases, with 12 bases left in between. Germline V gene sequence: CDR1 SGDLS, CDR2 YYNGEE. CDR3 nucleotides: TGTGCCAGCAGCGTAGGGCGAGGGGATGACACTGAAGCTTTCTTT. Translating it yields CASSVGRGDDTEAFF.

J is TRBJ2-7 and V is TRBV11-2; TRBD2 aligns across 7 bases. Germline V lookup: CDR1 SGHAT, CDR2 FQNNGV. CDR3 length: 15 residues. The V segment lost 1 base and the J segment 3 bases; nucleotides outside the gene matches: 6. CDR3 nucleotides: TGTGCCAGCAGCTTAGGGGGAGGGGCCGGCTACGAGCAGTACTTC. This codes for CASSLGGGAGYEQYF.

The J gene is TRBJ2-3, the V gene TRBV29-1; possible D gene TRBD2, 6 bases. Germline V gene data show CDR1 as SQVTM and CDR2 as ANQGSEA. The CDR3 totals 12 residues. V lost 3 bases to trimming and J lost 5 bases, with 9 bases between them. The CDR3 nucleotides read TGCAGCGTTGAGGAGGGAGGAGATACGCAGTATTTT. Translated, it gives CSVEEGGDTQYF.

The chain carries TRBV5-6 and TRBJ2-5; no definite D call. Germline CDR1 reads SGHDT; CDR2 reads YYEEEE. Between the trimmed V and J ends, which lost 2 bases and 5 bases, there was a span of 10 bases. The CDR3 length is 13 residues. CDR3 nucleotide sequence: TGTGCCAGCAGCTTATCGGATCCGGAGACCCAGTACTTC. This codes for CASSLSDPETQYF.

The J gene is TRBJ1-2, the V gene TRBV9, with D perhaps TRBD1 (6 bases). V gave up 2 bases and J gave up 2 bases, with 10 bases separating them. There are 14 residues in the CDR3. CDR1 and CDR2 from the germline V gene are SGDLS and YYNGEE. CDR3 nucleotide sequence: TGTGCCAGCAGCGTTGCTGGGGGCAACTATGGCTACACCTTC. This translates into CASSVAGGNYGYTF.

The CDR3 protein is CASSLALANWHEQFF. CDR3 bases: TGCGCCAGCAGCTTGGCACTAGCGAATTGGCATGAGCAGTTCTTC. The chain carries TRBV5-1 and TRBJ2-1; 7 nucleotides align to TRBD2. Germline V gene lookup returns CDR1 SGHRS and CDR2 YFSETQ. The CDR3 has 15 amino acids. Unmatched junction bases numbered 8, after V lost 0 bases and J lost 8 bases.

The genes are TRBV7-9 and TRBJ1-3; tentative D call: TRBD1 (6 bases). The CDR3 covers 14 residues. CDR1 SEHNR and CDR2 FQNEAQ come from the germline V gene (reference sequence). V dropped 5 bases and J dropped 2 bases, with 10 bases sitting between them. Written as DNA, the CDR3 is TGTGCCAGCAGCCGCGGGACAACTGGAAACACCATATATTTT. It specifies CASSRGTTGNTIYF.

The chain uses TRBV12-5 and TRBJ2-7; 9 bases are a match to TRBD2. In germline, CDR1 is LGHNT, CDR2 FRNRAP. This CDR3 is 16 amino acids long. Trimming took 1 base from V and 2 from J; bases not matched to a gene: 6. CDR3: CASGLGAGTSTYEQYF. CDR3 DNA sequence: TGTGCTAGTGGTTTGGGAGCCGGGACTAGCACCTACGAGCAGTACTTC. Filled out from reference TRBV12-5 and TRBJ2-7, the complete variable domain reads DARVTQTPRHKVTEMGQEVTMRCQPILGHNTVFWYRQTMMQGLELLAYFRNRAPLDDSGMPKDRFSAEMPDATLATLKIQPSEPRDSAVYFCASGLGAGTSTYEQYFGPGTRLTVT.

The chain links TRBV20-1 to TRBJ2-5, with D possibly TRBD2 on 6 matching bases. V lost 3 bases and J lost 1, with 18 bases in between. CDR1 and CDR2 from the germline V gene are DFQATT and SNEGSKA (reference sequence). The CDR3 sequence is 16 residues long. In DNA form, the CDR3 reads TGCAGTGCTAGTTCGTCCAGCGGGCGCCTCCAAGAGACCCAGTACTTC. Encoded protein: CSASSSSGRLQETQYF.

This clone was counted a few times. The chain recombines TRBV7-8 with TRBJ1-1; D gene ambiguous. There are 16 residues in the CDR3. V shed 5 bases and J shed 6 bases, with 22 bases lying between them. CDR1 and CDR2 from the germline V gene are SGHVS and FQNEAQ. Here the CDR3 DNA reads TGTGCCAGCAGCCTTCGATCTCTGGGTTCTGACTCTGAAGCTTTCTTT. Translating gives CASSLRSLGSDSEAFF.

In its sample, this clone was seen a few times. The V and J genes are TRBV5-4 and TRBJ1-6; no clear D. CDR3 size: 14 residues. Germline CDR1 reads SGHNT; CDR2 reads YYREEE (reference sequence). Trimming stripped 1 base from V and 10 bases from J, with 12 bases between. DNA for the CDR3: TGTGCCAGCAGCTTGTACAGTCCGGAATCACCCCTCCACTTT. The encoded protein is CASSLYSPESPLHF.

This chain joins TRBV2 and TRBJ2-1, with 7 positions matching TRBD1. Trimming cost V 6 bases and J 3 bases; bases outside gene matches: 2. The CDR3 is made up of 13 amino acids. Germline V gene data show CDR1 as SNHLY and CDR2 as FYNNEI. The CDR3 here is CASRGTVYNEQFF. In DNA form, the CDR3 reads TGTGCCAGCAGGGGGACAGTCTACAATGAGCAGTTCTTC. Together with reference TRBV2 and TRBJ2-1, the CDR3 gives the full variable domain: EPEVTQTPSHQVTQMGQEVILRCVPISNHLYFYWYRQILGQKVEFLVSFYNNEISEKSEIFDDQFSVERPDGSNFTLKIRSTKLEDSAMYFCASRGTVYNEQFFGPGTRLTVL.

The chain recombines TRBV19 with TRBJ1-1; 8 bases are a match to TRBD1. The V gene's germline CDR1 is LNHDA and CDR2 SQIVND (reference sequence). This CDR3 has 14 amino acids. The V and J ends lost 6 bases and 4 bases, in that order; junction bases with no gene match: 7. The CDR3 DNA sequence: TGTGCCAGTAGGCCGGACAGGGCTTCCACTGAAGCTTTCTTT. It codes for CASRPDRASTEAFF.

V usage is TRBV29-1 and J usage is TRBJ1-2; TRBD1 is a possible D gene (6 bases). V was clipped by 3 bases and J by 3 bases, with 20 bases between them. From germline, CDR1 is SQVTM and CDR2 ANQGSEA. This CDR3 is 16 amino acids long. The CDR3 reads CSVDTLRQEPHYGYTF. The CDR3 DNA follows: TGCAGCGTTGACACCCTCAGACAGGAACCTCACTATGGCTACACCTTC.

The chain combines TRBV4-3 with TRBJ1-1; D is possibly TRBD1 (5 bases). The CDR3 has 15 residues. Germline assignment: CDR1 LGHNA and CDR2 YSLEER. The V end was cut by 1 base, the J end by 7 bases, with 16 bases between. The chain's CDR3 is CASSQATGGGIEAFF. In DNA form, the CDR3 reads TGCGCCAGCAGCCAAGCGACCGGGGGAGGAATTGAAGCTTTCTTT.

The gene calls are TRBV7-6 and TRBJ1-5, with D unresolved. The V and J ends lost 2 bases and 3 bases respectively, with 11 bases between them. The CDR3 contains 15 residues. Germline V CDR1 and CDR2: SGHVS, FNYEAQ. CDR3 sequence reads: CASSLTATSNQPQHF. DNA for the CDR3: TGTGCCAGCAGCTTAACAGCGACCTCCAATCAGCCCCAGCATTTT.

The chain uses TRBV7-8 and TRBJ1-3, with D perhaps matching TRBD1 (5 bases). Germline V lookup: CDR1 SGHVS, CDR2 FQNEAQ. The CDR3 has 17 amino acids. V was trimmed by 0 bases and J by 2 bases, leaving 14 bases between them. The CDR3 DNA is TGTGCCAGCAGCTTAGCGCATGGGGGACTCGCTGGAAACACCATATATTTT. As protein: CASSLAHGGLAGNTIYF. The entire variable domain, with the rest obtained from reference TRBV7-8 and TRBJ1-3, is as follows: GAGVSQSPRYKVAKRGQDVALRCDPISGHVSLFWYQQALGQGPEFLTYFQNEAQLDKSGLPSDRFFAERPEGSVSTLKIQRTQQEDSAVYLCASSLAHGGLAGNTIYFGEGSWLTVV.

This chain joins TRBV27 and TRBJ1-1, with D unresolved. The CDR3 is 10 residues long. CDR1 is MNHEY, CDR2 SMNVEV, per germline (reference sequence). The germline V and J ends were trimmed by 8 bases and 7 bases, with 8 bases remaining between them. CDR3 nucleotides: TGTGCCAGCGGGCAGTATGAAGCTTTCTTT. It translates to CASGQYEAFF.

V and J are TRBV7-9 and TRBJ2-7, with D uncertain. V gave up 6 bases and J gave up 2 bases, with 20 bases separating them. This CDR3 has 16 residues. Per the germline V gene, CDR1 is SEHNR and CDR2 is FQNEAQ (reference sequence). CDR3 bases: TGTGCCAGCAGTGGTAGGGCAGGCCCCCAAGCCTACGAGCAGTACTTC. It encodes CASSGRAGPQAYEQYF.

This chain uses TRBV9 with TRBJ1-2; no clear D. Germline lookup yields CDR1 SGDLS and CDR2 YYNGEE. Trimming shortened V by 0 bases and J by 1 base, and 4 bases separated the two germline ends. The CDR3 runs 13 residues. CDR3 bases: TGTGCCAGCAGCGTAGTGGTTAACTATGGCTACACCTTC. Translating gives CASSVVVNYGYTF.

The sample holds one count of this clone. The rearrangement links TRBV4-3 to TRBJ1-5; no firm D call. CDR3 size: 15 residues. Per the germline V gene, CDR1 is LGHNA and CDR2 is YSLEER. V was pared by 0 bases and J by 1 base, with 7 bases between. The CDR3 nucleotides read TGCGCCAGCAGCCAAGATATGGTAAGCAATCAGCCCCAGCATTTT. It specifies CASSQDMVSNQPQHF.

This sequence joins TRBV19 and TRBJ2-4; D possibly corresponds to TRBD2 (6 bases). V shed 6 bases and J shed 0 bases, with 21 bases lying between them. Germline values: CDR1 LNHDA, CDR2 SQIVND (reference sequence). The length of the CDR3 is 18 residues. CDR3 amino acids: CASRDLGRAGRAKNIQYF. In DNA form, the CDR3 reads TGTGCCAGTAGGGACCTGGGCCGGGCGGGAAGAGCCAAAAACATTCAGTACTTC.

The rearrangement joins TRBV7-2 to TRBJ1-4, with TRBD1 identical over 8 bases. Unmatched junction bases numbered 5, after V lost 1 base and J lost 7 bases. This CDR3 has 15 residues. The germline V gene has CDR1 SGHTA and CDR2 FQGNSA. Here the CDR3 reads CASSLGGTGAEKLFF. In DNA form, the CDR3 reads TGTGCCAGCAGCTTAGGAGGGACAGGTGCTGAAAAACTGTTTTTT.